The clone carrying this TCR beta chain was found a few times. Germline CDR1 is MDHEN and CDR2 is SYDVKM. The CDR3 has 19 residues. V lost 4 bases, J lost 8 bases, and 21 bases stayed unmatched. Using its own MiXCR run on the 5' RACE reads, TCRdb lists one record per CDR3 protein. The top ten hold about 2.5% of the sample, which has 55,000 to 75,000 distinct CDR3 sequences, almost 30% seen once. The V and J genes are TRBV28 and TRBJ2-1, with 9 bases that match TRBD2. Source material: tumor-infiltrating naive CD4+ T cells sorted from the breast tumor. Subset denoted: naive CD4+ T cells, CD4+CD45RA+CD25-. This clonotype was sampled from a female donor with breast cancer. The CDR3 reads CASSSYVILKSSGSDEQFF. CDR3 coding DNA: TGTGCCAGCAGTTCCTATGTCATCTTGAAAAGTAGCGGGAGTGATGAGCAGTTCTTC.